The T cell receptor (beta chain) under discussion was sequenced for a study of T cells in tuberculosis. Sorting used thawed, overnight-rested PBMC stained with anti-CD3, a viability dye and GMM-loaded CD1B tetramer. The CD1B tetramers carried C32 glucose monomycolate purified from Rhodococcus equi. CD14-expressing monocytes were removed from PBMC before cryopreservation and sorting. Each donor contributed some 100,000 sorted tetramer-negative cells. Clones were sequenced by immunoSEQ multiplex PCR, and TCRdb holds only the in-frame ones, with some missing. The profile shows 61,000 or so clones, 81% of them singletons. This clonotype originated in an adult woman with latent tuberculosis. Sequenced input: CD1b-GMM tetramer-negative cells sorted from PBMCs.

The CDR3 DNA sequence: TGTGCCAGCAGCACCACCCCCCGGACAGGAGGGGACTCCTACGAGCAGTACTTC. It yields the protein CASSTTPRTGGDSYEQYF. The chain combines TRBV11-3 with TRBJ2-7, with D possibly TRBD1 on 7 matching bases. CDR3 length: 18 residues. The germline CDR1 and CDR2 sequences are SGHNT and YENEEA. Trimming stripped 5 bases from V and 0 bases from J, with 23 bases between.